The 21 T cell receptor beta chains reported below all come from one sample, sequenced in a study of beta chain features in type 1 diabetes. What was sequenced were expressed TCRB transcripts, since all of the isolated RNA had been reverse transcribed. Using immunoSEQ multiplex PCR, the repertoire was profiled, and TCRdb retains in-frame clones only, with some absent. Among fewer than 400,000 clones listed, around 7.6% were seen once. Sequenced material: central memory CD4+ T cells from blood. All receptors come from a woman in her late teens or twenties in good health.

In this sample, this clone turned up a few times. The V and J genes are TRBV6-6 and TRBJ2-3; D is unresolved. CDR3 length: 14 residues. Trimming removed 2 bases from V and 0 bases from J, with 6 bases in between. CDR1 MNHNY and CDR2 SVGAGI come from the germline V gene (reference sequence). The CDR3 sequence is CASSYGVSTDTQYF. The CDR3 coding sequence is TGTGCCAGCAGTTACGGCGTCAGCACAGATACGCAGTATTTT.

This clone was observed a handful of times. An end of the junction differs from the germline gene, which may be a read error. The chain carries TRBV15 and TRBJ2-5, with TRBD1 as a possible D gene (6 bases). The germline V gene encodes CDR1 LNHNV and CDR2 YYDKDF (reference sequence). This CDR3 is 13 amino acids long. CDR3 coding DNA: TGTGCCACCGGCAGACAGGTACAAGAGACCCAGTACTTC. Translation gives CATGRQVQETQYF.

This chain links TRBV5-1 with TRBJ2-1; weak D call: TRBD2 (5 bases). This CDR3 has 14 residues. Germline V CDR1 and CDR2: SGHRS, YFSETQ. The V end was cut by 0 bases, the J end by 6 bases, with 10 bases between. The CDR3 is CASSLASWVNEQFF. DNA for the CDR3: TGCGCCAGCAGCTTGGCTAGCTGGGTCAATGAGCAGTTCTTC.

J is TRBJ2-3 and V is TRBV7-2; D tentatively fits TRBD1 or TRBD2 (5 bases each). Germline V gives CDR1 SGHTA, CDR2 FQGNSA. This CDR3 region has 17 residues. V gave up 1 base and J gave up 4 bases, with 18 bases separating them. The CDR3 loop is CASSLGPGQGGADTQYF. The CDR3 DNA reads TGTGCCAGCAGCTTAGGCCCGGGGCAGGGCGGCGCAGATACGCAGTATTTT.

This clone was observed a handful of times. As DNA, the CDR3 is TGCGCCAGCAGACTCCTGACAGGCGACACACGCAAACACACGGATACGCAGTATTTT. Translation gives CASRLLTGDTRKHTDTQYF. The chain carries TRBV23-1 and TRBJ2-3, with a possible D match to TRBD1 (6 bases). TRBV23-1 is placed among ORFs of uncertain function. The CDR3 is made up of 19 amino acids. Trimming removed 6 bases from V and 6 bases from J, with 31 bases in between.

The chain is built from TRBV7-2 and TRBJ2-3; D might be TRBD2 (6 bases). The CDR3 runs to 12 residues. Deletions cut 0 bases from V and 10 bases from J, with 8 bases between. The V gene's germline CDR1 is SGHTA and CDR2 FQGNSA. The CDR3 here is CASSLAGLSQYF. CDR3 coding DNA: TGTGCCAGCAGCTTAGCGGGACTCTCGCAGTATTTT.

This clone was picked up a small number of times. The chain combines TRBV4-3 with TRBJ2-1; the match to TRBD1 covers 9 bases. Germline V gives CDR1 LGHNA, CDR2 YSLEER. The CDR3 length is 16 residues. The J segment lost 9 bases and the V segment lost 5 bases, leaving 14 bases of the junction unmatched. The CDR3 DNA is TGCGCCAGCAGCGCCGGGACAGGGTATTTATCTGGTGAGCAGTTCTTC. Amino acid sequence: CASSAGTGYLSGEQFF.

The chain joins TRBV18 to TRBJ2-5, with TRBD2 matching 14 bases. The CDR3 is 18 amino acids. Per the germline V gene, CDR1 is KGHSH and CDR2 is LQKENI. Trimming took 4 bases from V and 4 from J; bases not matched to a gene: 11. Written as DNA, the CDR3 is TGTGCCAGCTCACTTGGACCGGGACTAGCGGGAGTAGGAGAGACCCAGTACTTC. Translation: CASSLGPGLAGVGETQYF.

V gene TRBV13 combines with J gene TRBJ2-7; 10 positions match TRBD2. CDR1 PRHDT and CDR2 FYEKMQ come from the germline V gene (reference sequence). CDR3 length: 15 amino acids. The V segment lost 6 bases and the J segment 0 bases; nucleotides outside the gene matches: 5. CDR3 protein: CASRLAGTLSYEQYF. DNA for the CDR3: TGTGCCAGCAGACTAGCGGGAACCCTCTCCTACGAGCAGTACTTC.

This rearrangement joins TRBV2 to TRBJ2-7; perhaps TRBD1 as D (5 bases). Germline CDR1 and CDR2: SNHLY and FYNNEI. Trimming stripped 3 bases from V and 7 bases from J, with 13 bases between. CDR3 size: 13 residues. The CDR3 sequence: CASSEVGAGEQYF. The CDR3 coding sequence is TGTGCCAGCAGTGAGGTAGGAGCAGGGGAGCAGTACTTC.

V gene TRBV11-2 combines with J gene TRBJ2-1, with D possibly TRBD2 on 6 matching bases. CDR3 length equals 14 residues. The germline V gene encodes CDR1 SGHAT and CDR2 FQNNGV. V was cut by 5 bases and J by 1 base, with 9 bases left in between. CDR3 sequence (DNA): TGTGCCAGCAGCCTAGGAGGGTCCTACAATGAGCAGTTCTTC. The encoded protein is CASSLGGSYNEQFF.

This chain connects TRBV7-2 to TRBJ2-1; possible D gene TRBD2, 6 bases. This CDR3 is 16 amino acids long. With 0 bases removed from V and 5 bases from J, the gap between germline ends came to 14 bases. Germline CDR1 and CDR2: SGHTA and FQGNSA. The CDR3 DNA reads TGTGCCAGCAGCTTAGCTTACGGGAGAGGGGACAATGAGCAGTTCTTC. As protein: CASSLAYGRGDNEQFF.

This clone has a count of ten or more. The V gene is TRBV7-2, the J gene TRBJ2-1; perhaps TRBD1 as D (6 bases). With 5 bases removed from V and 6 bases from J, the gap between germline ends came to 8 bases. The CDR3 covers 12 residues. Germline V gene data show CDR1 as SGHTA and CDR2 as FQGNSA. CDR3 nucleotide sequence: TGTGCCAGCAGCGTACAGGGCAATGAGCAGTTCTTC. Translation: CASSVQGNEQFF.

The chain combines TRBV7-6 with TRBJ2-6; D is ambiguous. The V gene lost 5 bases and the J gene lost 1 base, with 9 bases spanning the gap. This CDR3 region has 15 residues. Germline CDR1 reads SGHVS; CDR2 reads FNYEAQ. This CDR3 reads CASSLSDSGANVLTF. DNA of the CDR3: TGTGCCAGCAGCCTGAGCGATTCTGGGGCCAACGTCCTGACTTTC.

This clone was picked up a small number of times. The rearrangement joins TRBV6-5 to TRBJ1-1, with D possibly TRBD1 on 5 matching bases. CDR1 is MNHEY and CDR2 is SVGAGI in the germline V gene. The CDR3 loop spans 14 amino acids. The germline V and J ends were trimmed by 7 bases and 5 bases, with 17 bases remaining between them. The CDR3 region has the DNA TGTGCCAGCAATTTTGGGGGTCCGGGAACTGAAGCTTTCTTT. This encodes CASNFGGPGTEAFF.

This clone was found a few times. The genes are TRBV7-3 and TRBJ2-1; 11 nucleotides agree with TRBD2. V lost 2 bases, J lost 8 bases, and 2 bases stayed unmatched. The CDR3 totals 14 residues. Germline CDR1 reads SGHTA; CDR2 reads FQGTGA. CDR3 loop: CASSLGTSGDEQFF. The CDR3 DNA reads as TGTGCCAGCAGCTTAGGGACTAGCGGTGATGAGCAGTTCTTC.

The V call is TRBV19, the J call TRBJ2-1; 10 bases match TRBD2. The CDR3 consists of 17 residues. J lost 3 bases, V lost 3 bases, and 8 bases had no gene match. The germline V gene encodes CDR1 LNHDA and CDR2 SQIVND (reference sequence). In DNA form, the CDR3 reads TGTGCCAGTAGTATTTCTAGCGGGAGACGTGACTACAATGAGCAGTTCTTC. Protein sequence: CASSISSGRRDYNEQFF.

A few counts support this clone. V is TRBV5-6 and J is TRBJ1-1; 8 nucleotides agree with TRBD1. With V trimmed by 1 base and J by 2 bases, 7 bases remained unmatched. CDR1 SGHDT and CDR2 YYEEEE come from the germline V gene. This CDR3 is 16 amino acids long. The CDR3 sequence: CASSLFGQGRNTEAFF. The CDR3 nucleotides are TGTGCCAGCAGCTTGTTCGGACAGGGTCGAAACACTGAAGCTTTCTTT.

The chain carries TRBV6-5 and TRBJ1-1; D remains unclear. The CDR3 length is 15 residues. Germline CDR1 is MNHEY and CDR2 is SVGAGI. Trimming took off 0 bases at V and 3 bases at J, with 11 bases between the two ends. The CDR3 region is CASSYSLNWDTEAFF. The CDR3 DNA reads TGTGCCAGCAGTTACTCGTTGAATTGGGACACTGAAGCTTTCTTT.

The rearrangement uses TRBV19 and TRBJ2-3; D may be TRBD1 or TRBD2 (5 bases each). Germline CDR1 and CDR2: LNHDA and SQIVND (reference sequence). The CDR3 is 15 residues long. The germline V and J ends were trimmed by 5 bases and 0 bases, with 12 bases remaining between them. The CDR3 DNA is TGTGCCAGTAGTCCCTCCGGGGCCAGCACAGATACGCAGTATTTT. Protein sequence: CASSPSGASTDTQYF.

This clone was observed a few times. The chain links TRBV29-1 to TRBJ2-5, with D possibly matching TRBD1 (5 bases). Germline V gives CDR1 SQVTM, CDR2 ANQGSEA. V lost 3 bases and J 5 bases, leaving 10 bases between the germline ends. CDR3 length equals 12 residues. CDR3 sequence: CSVDRVGETQYF. The CDR3 nucleotides are TGCAGCGTTGACAGGGTGGGCGAGACCCAGTACTTC.